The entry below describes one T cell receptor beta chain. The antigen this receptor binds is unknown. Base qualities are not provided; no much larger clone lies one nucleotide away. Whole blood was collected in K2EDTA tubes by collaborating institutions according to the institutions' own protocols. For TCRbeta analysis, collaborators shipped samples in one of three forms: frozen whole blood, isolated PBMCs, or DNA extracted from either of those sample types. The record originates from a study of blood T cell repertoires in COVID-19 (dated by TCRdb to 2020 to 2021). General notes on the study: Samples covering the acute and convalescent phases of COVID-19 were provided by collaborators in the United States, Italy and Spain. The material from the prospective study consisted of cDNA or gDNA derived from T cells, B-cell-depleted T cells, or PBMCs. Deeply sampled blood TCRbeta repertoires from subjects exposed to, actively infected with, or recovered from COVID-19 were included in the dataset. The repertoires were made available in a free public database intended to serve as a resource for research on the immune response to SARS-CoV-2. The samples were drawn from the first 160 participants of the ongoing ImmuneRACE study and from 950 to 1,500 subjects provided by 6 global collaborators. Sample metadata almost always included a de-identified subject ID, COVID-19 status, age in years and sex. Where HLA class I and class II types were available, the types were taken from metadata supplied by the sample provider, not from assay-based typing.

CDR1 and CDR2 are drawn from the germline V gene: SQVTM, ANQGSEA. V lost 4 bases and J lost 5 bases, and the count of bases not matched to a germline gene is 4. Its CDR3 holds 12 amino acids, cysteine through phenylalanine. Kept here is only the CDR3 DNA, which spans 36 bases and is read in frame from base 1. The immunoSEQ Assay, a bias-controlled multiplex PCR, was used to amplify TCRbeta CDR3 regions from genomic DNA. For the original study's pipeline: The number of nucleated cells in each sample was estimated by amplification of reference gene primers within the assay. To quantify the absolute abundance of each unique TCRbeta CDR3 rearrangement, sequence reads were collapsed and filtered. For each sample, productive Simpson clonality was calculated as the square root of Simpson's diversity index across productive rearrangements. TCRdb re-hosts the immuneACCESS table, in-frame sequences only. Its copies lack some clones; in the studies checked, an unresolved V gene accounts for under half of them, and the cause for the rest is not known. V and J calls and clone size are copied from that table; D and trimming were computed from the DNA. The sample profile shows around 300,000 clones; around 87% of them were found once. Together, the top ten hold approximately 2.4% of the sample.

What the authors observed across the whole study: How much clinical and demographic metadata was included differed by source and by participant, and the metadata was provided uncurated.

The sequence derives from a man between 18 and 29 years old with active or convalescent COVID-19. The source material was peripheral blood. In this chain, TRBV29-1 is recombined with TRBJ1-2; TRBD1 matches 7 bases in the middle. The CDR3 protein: CSVVDRVYGYTF. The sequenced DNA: TGCAGCGTTGTTGACAGGGTGTATGGCTACACCTTC.